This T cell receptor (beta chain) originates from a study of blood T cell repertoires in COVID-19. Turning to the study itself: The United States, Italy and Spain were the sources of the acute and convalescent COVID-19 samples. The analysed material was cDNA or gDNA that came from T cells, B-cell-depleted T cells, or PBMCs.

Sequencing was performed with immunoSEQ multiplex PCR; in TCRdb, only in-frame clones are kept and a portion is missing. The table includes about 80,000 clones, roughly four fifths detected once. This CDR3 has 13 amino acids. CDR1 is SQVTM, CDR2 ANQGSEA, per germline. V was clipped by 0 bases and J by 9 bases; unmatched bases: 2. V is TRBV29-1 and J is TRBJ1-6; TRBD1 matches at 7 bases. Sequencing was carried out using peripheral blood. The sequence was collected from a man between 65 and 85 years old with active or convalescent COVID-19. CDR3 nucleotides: TGCAGCGTTGAAGACCGACAGGGTTCACCCCTCCACTTT. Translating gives CSVEDRQGSPLHF.